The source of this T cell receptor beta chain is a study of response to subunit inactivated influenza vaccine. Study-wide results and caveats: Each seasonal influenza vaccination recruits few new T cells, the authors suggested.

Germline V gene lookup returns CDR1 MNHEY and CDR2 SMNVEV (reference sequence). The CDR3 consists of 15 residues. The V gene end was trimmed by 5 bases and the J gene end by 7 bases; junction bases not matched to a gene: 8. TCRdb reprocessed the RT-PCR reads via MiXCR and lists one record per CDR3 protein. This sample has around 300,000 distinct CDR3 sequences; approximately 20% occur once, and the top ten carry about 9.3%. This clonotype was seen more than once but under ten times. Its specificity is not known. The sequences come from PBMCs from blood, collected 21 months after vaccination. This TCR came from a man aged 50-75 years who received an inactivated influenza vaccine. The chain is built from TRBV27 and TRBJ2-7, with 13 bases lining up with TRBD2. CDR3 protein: CASSVRTSGSGEQYF. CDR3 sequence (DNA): TGTGCCAGCAGTGTACGGACTAGCGGGAGCGGGGAGCAGTACTTC.